A selection of T cell receptor beta chains follows, all from one sample in a study of blood T cell repertoires in COVID-19. Clones were read by immunoSEQ multiplex PCR, and TCRdb kept only the in-frame ones, dropping some. The sample shows 150,000 or so clones, 80% to 85% of them seen only once. The sequenced sample consisted of peripheral blood. The source of these receptors is a woman in her sixties with acute or convalescent COVID-19. The CDR3 runs from the conserved cysteine through the conserved F or W. A D gene is named only where the DNA matches it firmly. Clone size is given for some rows only: seen once, a few or many times, or a class if the clone is expanded.

size	D	V	J	DNA	CDR3
-	-	TRBV5-6	TRBJ2-7	TGTGCCAGCAGGGGTATGGAGGGATACGAGCAGTACTTC	CASRGMEGYEQYF
-	-	TRBV5-1	TRBJ2-2	TGCGCCAGCAGCTTGGACAGCCGCAACACCGGGGAGCTGTTTTTT	CASSLDSRNTGELFF
-	TRBD2	TRBV4-1	TRBJ2-7	TGCGCCAGCAGTCCTAGCGGGGGCTACGAGCAGTACTTC	CASSPSGGYEQYF
-	-	TRBV3-1/TRBV3-2	TRBJ1-3	TGTGCCAGCAGCCAAGATCAAACAGTCCCTGGAAACACCATATATTTT	CASSQDQTVPGNTIYF
-	TRBD1	TRBV19	TRBJ2-3	TGTGCCAGTAGTATAGATTCAGGGGGAACAGATACGCAGTATTTT	CASSIDSGGTDTQYF
-	TRBD1	TRBV5-1	TRBJ2-7	TGCGCCAGCAGCTTGGGGGGACAGGGTTACGAGCAGTACTTC	CASSLGGQGYEQYF
-	TRBD2	TRBV6-5	TRBJ2-7	TGTGCCAGCACCAGGACTAGCGGCTCCTACGAGCAGTACTTC	CASTRTSGSYEQYF
many	TRBD1	TRBV2	TRBJ1-5	TGTGCCAGCAGCGGACAGGGGGGCAATCAGCCCCAGCATTTT	CASSGQGGNQPQHF
-	TRBD1	TRBV28	TRBJ1-5	TGTGCCAGCAGTTTGGGACAGGGTAGCGGGTTAGATCAGCCCCAGCATTTT	CASSLGQGSGLDQPQHF
-	-	TRBV25-1	TRBJ1-2	TGTGCCAGCAGTGTGGAGGCCTTATATGGCTACACCTTC	CASSVEALYGYTF
-	TRBD2	TRBV7-3	TRBJ2-1	TGTGCCAGCAGCCCACAGGGACTAGCGGGAGGGGGGAATGAGCAGTTCTTC	CASSPQGLAGGGNEQFF
-	-	TRBV10-3	TRBJ1-5	TGTGCCATCAGTGACGGCGACCCCGGGACCCAGCATTTT	CAISDGDPGTQHF
-	-	TRBV6-4	TRBJ1-5	TGTGCCAGCAGTGACTCCTTCACTGCTGAATCGCCCCAGCATTTT	CASSDSFTAESPQHF
-	-	TRBV9	TRBJ2-3	TGTGCCAGCAGCAGACGACAGGACCCCACAGATACGCAGTATTTT	CASSRRQDPTDTQYF
-	TRBD2	TRBV5-1	TRBJ2-1	TGCGCCAGCAGCATACAACCAGGGACTAGCAGTACTGAGCAGTTCTTC	CASSIQPGTSSTEQFF
-	-	TRBV28	TRBJ2-7	TGTGCCAGCAGGCGACCAGGGGAAGGGGGGCAGTACTTC	CASRRPGEGGQYF
-	TRBD2	TRBV10-3	TRBJ2-2	TGTGCCACCCTAGCGGGAGAGGGCGGGGAGCTGTTTTTT	CATLAGEGGELFF
-	TRBD2	TRBV28	TRBJ2-5	TGTGCCAGCAGTTTAGCTGGACTAGGGGAGACCCAGTACTTC	CASSLAGLGETQYF
few	TRBD2	TRBV5-4	TRBJ2-1	TGTGCCAGCAGCTCAGAAATTAGCGGGAGGGCCGTCAATGAGCAGTTCTTC	CASSSEISGRAVNEQFF
-	TRBD1	TRBV2	TRBJ1-5	TGTGCCAGCAGTAGGCTAGGACAGGGGAGCAATCAGCCCCAGCATTTT	CASSRLGQGSNQPQHF
-	-	TRBV15	TRBJ1-4	TGTGCCACCAGTACCGGGACTAATGAAAAACTGTTTTTT	CATSTGTNEKLFF
-	TRBD1	TRBV19	TRBJ1-4	TGTGCCAGGCCGGGACAGGGGTTTATGGTGGCAACTAATGAAAAACTGTTTTTT	CARPGQGFMVATNEKLFF
-	-	TRBV7-9	TRBJ1-1	TGTGCCAGCAGCTTATATCGGGAGAACACTGAAGCTTTCTTT	CASSLYRENTEAFF
-	TRBD1	TRBV6-5	TRBJ1-2	TGTGCCAGCAGTTACGGGCAGGGGGCGGATGGCTACACCTTC	CASSYGQGADGYTF
-	-	TRBV11-3	TRBJ1-1	TGTGCCAGCAGCTTGATGGGGGGCACTGAAGCTTTCTTT	CASSLMGGTEAFF
-	-	TRBV7-2	TRBJ1-2	TGTGCCAGCAGCTTAGTTCCGGGACTAGTTGAAGGCTACACCTTC	CASSLVPGLVEGYTF
once	TRBD1	TRBV18	TRBJ2-1	TGTGCCAGCTCACCACCGGGGACAGGGGGAGAGCAGTTCTTC	CASSPPGTGGEQFF
-	-	TRBV28	TRBJ1-1	TGTGCCAGTCAGGTAACAGGCGCGAACACTGAAGCTTTCTTT	CASQVTGANTEAFF
-	-	TRBV27	TRBJ2-6	TGTGCCAGCACCCAGGCGGGTGGTGGGGCCAACGTCCTGACTTTC	CASTQAGGGANVLTF
-	TRBD2	TRBV3-1/TRBV3-2	TRBJ2-1	TGTGCCAGCAGCCAAGAGACTCCGGGACTAGCGTTTTACAATGAGCAGTTCTTC	CASSQETPGLAFYNEQFF
-	-	TRBV24-1	TRBJ2-1	TGTGCCACCAGTGTCGGGTTCAATGAGCAGTTCTTC	CATSVGFNEQFF
-	-	TRBV28	TRBJ2-5	TGTGCCAGCAGTTCATCTAGCGTAGGTAAAGAGACCCAGTACTTC	CASSSSSVGKETQYF
-	-	TRBV10-2	TRBJ1-1	TGCGCCAGCCGAAGGGGCGTGAACACTGAAGCTTTCTTT	CASRRGVNTEAFF
-	TRBD1	TRBV6-2/TRBV6-3	TRBJ2-5	TGTGCCAGCAGTTTCGGGACAGGGCTGGAGACCCAGTACTTC	CASSFGTGLETQYF
-	TRBD1	TRBV25-1	TRBJ1-6	TGTGCCAGCACCGACAGGGGATCCTCACCCCTCCACTTT	CASTDRGSSPLHF
once	-	TRBV9	TRBJ2-1	TGTGCCAGCAGCGTAGCACTAACCAGATACAATGAGCAGTTCTTC	CASSVALTRYNEQFF
-	-	TRBV28	TRBJ1-5	TGTGCCAGCACCACAGGGTACAATCAGCCCCAGCATTTT	CASTTGYNQPQHF
-	-	TRBV14	TRBJ2-1	TGTGCCAGCAGCCTGGGAGCTTACAATGAGCAGTTCTTC	CASSLGAYNEQFF
-	-	TRBV4-3	TRBJ2-3	TGCGCCAGCAGCCCAAACTATTGGACAGCTAGCACAGATACGCAGTATTTT	CASSPNYWTASTDTQYF
-	TRBD1	TRBV10-2	TRBJ2-2	TGCGCCAGCATCACACAGGGGGCGCAGACCGGGGAGCTGTTTTTT	CASITQGAQTGELFF
-	TRBD2	TRBV15	TRBJ2-1	TGTGCCACCTCTGTCGCTAGCGGATACAATGAGCAGTTCTTC	CATSVASGYNEQFF
once	-	TRBV6-2/TRBV6-3	TRBJ1-3	TGTGCCAGCAGTTTGGGCCTCAGAGGAAACACCATATATTTT	CASSLGLRGNTIYF
once	-	TRBV6-5	TRBJ1-6	TGTGCCAGCAGTTCAACCCAGGGCGTCGGTTCACCCCTCCACTTT	CASSSTQGVGSPLHF
-	-	TRBV30	TRBJ1-3	TGTGCCTGGAGTGTCGGGGACTCTGGAAACACCATATATTTT	CAWSVGDSGNTIYF
once	-	TRBV7-9	TRBJ1-3	TGTGCCAGCAGCCCCCAACGACAGGTCTCTGGAAACACCATATATTTT	CASSPQRQVSGNTIYF
-	-	TRBV2	TRBJ1-5	TGTGCCAGCCGCGAGGACTACAATCAGCCCCAGCATTTT	CASREDYNQPQHF
-	-	TRBV28	TRBJ2-3	TGTGCCAGCAGTTTCCTTGGCGGGATCACAGATACGCAGTATTTT	CASSFLGGITDTQYF
-	TRBD1	TRBV7-2	TRBJ1-6	TGTGCCAGCAGCGTAGACAGGGGGGGCTCACCCCTCCACTTT	CASSVDRGGSPLHF
-	-	TRBV19	TRBJ2-7	TGTGCCAGTAGTCGACAGATCAGCTCATACGAGCAGTACTTC	CASSRQISSYEQYF
-	-	TRBV5-1	TRBJ2-1	TGCGCCAGCAGCTTGACTATAAGCCCTAACAATGAGCAGTTCTTC	CASSLTISPNNEQFF